The clone carrying this T cell receptor (beta chain) was counted many times. Its antigen is unidentified. These data come from a study of CD8 T cells in ankylosing spondylitis. Overall study results and limits: According to the report, clones linked to the disease were significantly enriched in matched synovial fluid samples taken from ankylosing spondylitis patients. Typical of ankylosing spondylitis blood, it appeared, was a TCR beta motif of eight highly homologous variants.

TCRdb re-analysed the 5' RACE reads in MiXCR, keeping a single row per CDR3 protein. The sample holds roughly 97,000 distinct CDR3 sequences, roughly 8.3% seen once. Sequencing was done on a sample of blood, either unsorted or a sorted T cell fraction (not recorded which). The source of this sequence is a male donor with ankylosing spondylitis or in good health (not recorded which).

The CDR3: CASSPEPLGAGFGYTF. The CDR3 DNA follows: TGCGCCAGCAGCCCTGAACCTCTTGGAGCGGGTTTTGGCTACACCTTC. The V call is TRBV5-1, the J call TRBJ1-2; no definite D call. CDR3 length: 16 amino acids. V gave up 4 bases and J gave up 7 bases, with 23 bases separating them. Per the germline V gene, CDR1 is SGHRS and CDR2 is YFSETQ.